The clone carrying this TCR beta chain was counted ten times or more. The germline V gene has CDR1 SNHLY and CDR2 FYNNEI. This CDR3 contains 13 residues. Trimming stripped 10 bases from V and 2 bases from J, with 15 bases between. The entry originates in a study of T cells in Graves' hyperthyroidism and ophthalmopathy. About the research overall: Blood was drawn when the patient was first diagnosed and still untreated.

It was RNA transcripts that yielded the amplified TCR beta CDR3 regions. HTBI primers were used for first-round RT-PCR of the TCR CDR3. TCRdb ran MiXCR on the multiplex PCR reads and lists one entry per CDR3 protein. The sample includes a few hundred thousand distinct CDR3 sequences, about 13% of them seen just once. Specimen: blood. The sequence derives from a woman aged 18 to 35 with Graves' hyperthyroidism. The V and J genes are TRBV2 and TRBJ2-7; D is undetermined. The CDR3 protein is CANSRSTPYEQYF. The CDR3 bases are TGTGCCAACTCCAGGAGCACACCCTACGAGCAGTACTTC.